This TCR beta chain was retrieved from a study of T cell changes during pregnancy in multiple sclerosis. Sequenced by immunoSEQ multiplex PCR; TCRdb stores in-frame clones only, minus some. Of fewer than 40,000 clones in the sample, roughly nine tenths were seen once. The clonotype comes from a female donor with multiple sclerosis, enrolled in a pregnancy study. The specimen comprised CD4+ T cells from peripheral blood mononuclear cells, sampled in the third trimester of pregnancy.

This CDR3 is CSVGTSGSGNTIYF. The CDR3 DNA follows: TGCAGCGTTGGGACCTCAGGGTCTGGAAACACCATATATTTT. The rearrangement joins TRBV29-1 to TRBJ1-3, with a tentative D call TRBD1 (5 bases). Trimming removed 4 bases at V and 1 base at J, with 11 bases between. The CDR3 loop spans 14 amino acids. Germline CDR1 is SQVTM and CDR2 is ANQGSEA.